A single sample gave rise to the 5 T cell receptor beta chains below, sequenced in a study of T cell responses to AZD1222 COVID-19 vaccine. The repertoire was sequenced with immunoSEQ multiplex PCR; TCRdb's copy has only in-frame clones and lacks some. The table has some 200,000 clones, 70% to 90% seen once. Sample: peripheral blood, taken on day 0 of AZD1222 vaccination. These receptors were obtained from an adult in good health.

The V and J genes are TRBV6-2 or TRBV6-3 and TRBJ1-5; D possibly corresponds to TRBD1 (5 bases). Germline V CDR1 and CDR2: MNHEY, SVGEGT. The CDR3 has 15 residues. Deletions cut 0 bases from V and 7 bases from J, with 13 bases between. CDR3 nucleotide sequence: TGTGCCAGCAGTTACTCGAGGTCAGGACACCAGCCCCAGCATTTT. Protein: CASSYSRSGHQPQHF.

V and J are TRBV19 and TRBJ1-5, with D hard to call. The germline CDR1 and CDR2 sequences are LNHDA and SQIVND (reference sequence). Trimming took 5 bases from V and 4 from J, leaving 12 bases between them. CDR3 size: 14 residues. CDR3 DNA sequence: TGTGCCAGTAGTTGGACGGCTACTAATCAGCCCCAGCATTTT. It codes for CASSWTATNQPQHF.

V is TRBV7-6 and J is TRBJ2-2; 10 bases match TRBD2. The germline V gene has CDR1 SGHVS and CDR2 FNYEAQ. There are 17 residues in the CDR3. Trimming cost V 5 bases and J 3 bases; bases outside gene matches: 9. The CDR3 DNA reads as TGTGCCAGCAGCACCTCTCCTAGCGGGAGTGACACCGGGGAGCTGTTTTTT. This encodes CASSTSPSGSDTGELFF.

V usage is TRBV6-5 and J usage is TRBJ1-5; 9 bases are a match to TRBD1. Germline V gene data show CDR1 as MNHEY and CDR2 as SVGAGI. V lost 5 bases, J lost 3 bases, and 5 bases stayed unmatched. The CDR3 runs 15 residues. CDR3 sequence: CASSRGQGTNQPQHF. CDR3 nucleotide sequence: TGTGCCAGCAGTAGGGGACAGGGTACCAATCAGCCCCAGCATTTT.

V is TRBV5-6 and J is TRBJ1-5, with TRBD1 as a possible D gene (6 bases). Germline V gene lookup returns CDR1 SGHDT and CDR2 YYEEEE. V lost 4 bases to trimming and J lost 5 bases, with 19 bases between them. This CDR3 is built from 16 residues. The DNA of the CDR3 is TGTGCCAGCAGCGCCATGTACAGGGATCGGGATCAGCCCCAGCATTTT. This codes for CASSAMYRDRDQPQHF.